This TCR beta chain was sequenced for a study of CD8+CD57+ T cells in acquired aplastic anemia. Study overall: Researchers reported that healthy donors averaged about 10 million reads for CD4+ cells.

Trimming shortened V by 8 bases and J by 4 bases, and 14 bases separated the two germline ends. CDR3 size: 13 residues. It was genomic DNA that served as the template for profiling TCR beta VDJ and CDR3. TCRdb analysed the reads with MiXCR anew, one entry per CDR3 protein. This table has roughly 81,000 distinct CDR3 sequences, 40% to 55% appearing once. Sequencing input: sorted CD4+, CD8+, or CD8+CD57+ T cells (not recorded which) from PBMCs. The rearrangement joins TRBV12-3 or TRBV12-4 to TRBJ1-2; D unresolved. This receptor was identified in a human donor in good health, serving as a control. In nucleotides, the CDR3 is TGTGCCAGCTCCCTCCGCGTAACCTATGGCTACACCTTC. It specifies CASSLRVTYGYTF.